The following is a T cell receptor (beta chain) sequence with its context. This sample stems from a study of blood T cell repertoires in COVID-19. The data were produced by immunoSEQ multiplex PCR, yet TCRdb's version contains in-frame clones alone and is incomplete. The sample includes about 240,000 clones, around 86% seen only once; the top ten take roughly 2%. Trimming took 4 bases from V and 4 from J; bases not matched to a gene: 7. This CDR3 contains 15 residues. Germline V gene lookup returns CDR1 SGHDT and CDR2 YYEEEE. The sample was peripheral blood. The TCR comes from a man aged 30 to 45 who had recovered from COVID-19. This rearrangement joins TRBV5-6 to TRBJ2-3; 9 bases line up with TRBD1. The CDR3 DNA follows: TGTGCCAGCAGCGCCGACAGGGGGTCCGCAGATACGCAGTATTTT. This encodes CASSADRGSADTQYF.